This TCR beta chain is drawn from a study of T cell repertoires in cytomegalovirus infection. The table lists this clonotype with a few counts. The target antigen is unknown. TCRdb used MiXCR to reprocess the reads, holding one entry per CDR3 protein. Among about 570,000 distinct CDR3 sequences, approximately 40% were seen once, and the ten largest hold around 48%. The CDR3 spans 13 residues. V lost 5 bases and J lost 4; bases outside the gene matches: 4. Germline V lookup: CDR1 SGHAT, CDR2 FQNNGV. The chain employs TRBV11-2 and TRBJ1-2; 7 bases line up with TRBD1. This sequence originates from a human donor in good health (CMV status not recorded). Some clones in this sample may be carry-over from other donors' samples. Sample: cultured PBMCs, taken from culture after CMV antigen stimulation. CDR3 in DNA: TGTGCCAGCAGCAAGACAGGGTTCTATGGCTACACCTTC. The encoded protein is CASSKTGFYGYTF.